This T cell receptor beta chain was recovered during a study of cytomegalovirus exposure and HLA in healthy donors. Study in general: Of around 400 genotyped donors, around 80% grouped in the Caucasian-associated ancestry cluster.

Primers: 60 Vbeta forward and 13 Jbeta reverse. Clones were sequenced by immunoSEQ multiplex PCR, and TCRdb holds only the in-frame ones, with some missing. The sample lists around 150,000 clones; 70% to 85% were seen once. Trimming at V came to 4 bases and at J to 2 bases, leaving 5 bases not matched to a gene. CDR1 is GTSNPN, CDR2 SVGIG, per germline (reference sequence). This CDR3 spans 13 amino acids. The V call is TRBV30, the J call TRBJ2-7, with 7 positions matching TRBD1. What was sequenced was PBMCs. The source of this sequence is a man aged 40-49 years in good health and CMV-seronegative. CDR3 residues: CAWTRQGPYEQYF. The CDR3 nucleotides are TGTGCCTGGACAAGACAGGGCCCCTACGAGCAGTACTTC.